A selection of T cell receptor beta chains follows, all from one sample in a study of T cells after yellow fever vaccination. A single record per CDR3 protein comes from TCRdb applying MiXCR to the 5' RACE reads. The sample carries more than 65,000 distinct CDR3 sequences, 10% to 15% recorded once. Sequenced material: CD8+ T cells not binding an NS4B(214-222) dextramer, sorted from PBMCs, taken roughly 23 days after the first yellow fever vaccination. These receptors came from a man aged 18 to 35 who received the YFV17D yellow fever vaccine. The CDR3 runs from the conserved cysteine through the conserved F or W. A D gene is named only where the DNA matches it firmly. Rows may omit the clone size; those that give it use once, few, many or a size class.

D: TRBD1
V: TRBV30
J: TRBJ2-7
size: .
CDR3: CAWSPLRTGPMGEQYF
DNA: TGTGCCTGGAGTCCCCTCCGGACAGGCCCTATGGGGGAGCAGTACTTC

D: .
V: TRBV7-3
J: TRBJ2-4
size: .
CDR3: CASRSGEAKNIQYF
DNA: TGTGCCAGCAGGTCGGGGGAGGCCAAAAACATTCAGTACTTC

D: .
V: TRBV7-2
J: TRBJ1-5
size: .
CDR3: CASSFRESGQPQHF
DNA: TGTGCCAGCAGCTTTAGGGAATCGGGTCAGCCCCAGCATTTT

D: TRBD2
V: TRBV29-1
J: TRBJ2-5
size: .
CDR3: CSVAPSGGAGETQYF
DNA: TGCAGCGTTGCCCCCAGCGGGGGGGCCGGCGAGACCCAGTACTTC

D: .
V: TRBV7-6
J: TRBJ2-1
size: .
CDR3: CASSLGRLREQFF
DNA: TGTGCCAGCAGCTTAGGCCGGCTGAGGGAGCAGTTCTTC

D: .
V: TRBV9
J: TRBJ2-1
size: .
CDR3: CAIPGNEQFF
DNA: TGTGCCATTCCGGGGAATGAGCAGTTCTTC

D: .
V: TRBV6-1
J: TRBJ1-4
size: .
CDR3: CASSQGSGADEKLFF
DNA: TGTGCCAGCAGTCAAGGGTCTGGGGCGGATGAAAAACTGTTTTTT

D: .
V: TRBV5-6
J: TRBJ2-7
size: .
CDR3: CASSFDPGHSPYEQYF
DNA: TGTGCCAGCAGCTTTGATCCGGGACACTCCCCCTACGAGCAGTACTTC

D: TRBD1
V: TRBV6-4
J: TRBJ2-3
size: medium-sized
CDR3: CASSPGQATDTQYF
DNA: TGTGCCAGCAGCCCTGGACAGGCAACAGATACGCAGTATTTT

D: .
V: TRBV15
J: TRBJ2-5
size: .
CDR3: CATSREFGYQETQYF
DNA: TGTGCCACCAGCAGAGAGTTCGGGTACCAAGAGACCCAGTACTTC

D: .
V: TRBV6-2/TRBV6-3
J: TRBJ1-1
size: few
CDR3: CASSYSAEAFF
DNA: TGTGCCAGCAGTTACAGCGCAGAAGCTTTCTTT

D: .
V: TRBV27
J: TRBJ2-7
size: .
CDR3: CAIGQSSYEQYF
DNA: TGTGCCATCGGACAGAGCTCCTACGAGCAGTACTTC

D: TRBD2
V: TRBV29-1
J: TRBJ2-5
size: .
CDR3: CSVEGGTEETQYF
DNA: TGCAGCGTTGAGGGGGGGACTGAAGAGACCCAGTACTTC

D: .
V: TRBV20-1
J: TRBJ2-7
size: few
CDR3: CSAGTGAYEQYF
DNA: TGCAGTGCCGGGACGGGGGCCTACGAGCAGTACTTC

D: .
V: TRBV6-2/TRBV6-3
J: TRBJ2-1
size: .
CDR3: CASSYSWEDEQFF
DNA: TGTGCCAGCAGTTACAGTTGGGAGGATGAGCAGTTCTTC

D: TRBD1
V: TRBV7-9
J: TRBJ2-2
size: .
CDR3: CASSFVGQGLSGELFF
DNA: TGTGCCAGCAGCTTCGTGGGACAGGGGTTATCCGGGGAGCTGTTTTTT

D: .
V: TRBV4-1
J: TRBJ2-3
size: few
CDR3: CASSGGSDTLGTDTQYF
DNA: TGCGCCAGCAGCGGGGGAAGCGATACCTTGGGGACAGATACGCAGTATTTT

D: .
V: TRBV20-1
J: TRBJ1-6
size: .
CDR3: CSAPSSGFPSSYNSPLHF
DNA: TGCAGTGCTCCTAGTTCGGGGTTTCCGAGCTCCTATAATTCACCCCTCCACTTT

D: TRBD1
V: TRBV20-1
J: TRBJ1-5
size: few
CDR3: CSARSTGQGGNQPQHF
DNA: TGCAGTGCTAGATCCACAGGACAGGGGGGCAATCAGCCCCAGCATTTT

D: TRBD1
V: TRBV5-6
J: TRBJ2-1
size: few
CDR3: CASSSGGSNEQFF
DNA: TGTGCCAGCAGCTCAGGGGGTAGCAATGAGCAGTTCTTC

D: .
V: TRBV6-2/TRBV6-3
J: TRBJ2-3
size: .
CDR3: CASFSGTDTQYF
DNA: TGTGCCAGCTTTTCGGGCACAGATACGCAGTATTTT

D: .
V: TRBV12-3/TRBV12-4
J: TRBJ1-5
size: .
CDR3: CASSLRQSNQPQHF
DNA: TGTGCCAGCAGTTTACGACAGAGCAATCAGCCCCAGCATTTT

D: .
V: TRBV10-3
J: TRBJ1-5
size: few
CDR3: CAISEGSGWKPQHF
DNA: TGTGCCATCAGTGAGGGGTCAGGGTGGAAGCCCCAGCATTTT

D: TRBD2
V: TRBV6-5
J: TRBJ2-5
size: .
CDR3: CASSFTSGEQETQYF
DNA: TGTGCCAGCAGCTTCACTAGCGGGGAACAAGAGACCCAGTACTTC

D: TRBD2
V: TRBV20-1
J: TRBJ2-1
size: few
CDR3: CSAFTSGGHNEQFF
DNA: TGCAGTGCTTTCACTAGCGGGGGGCACAATGAGCAGTTCTTC

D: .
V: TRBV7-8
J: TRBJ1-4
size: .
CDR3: CASSLMGVFREEKLFF
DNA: TGTGCCAGCAGCTTAATGGGCGTATTCCGTGAAGAAAAACTGTTTTTT

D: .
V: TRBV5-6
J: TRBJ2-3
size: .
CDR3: CASSLWADTQYF
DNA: TGTGCCAGCAGCCTCTGGGCAGATACGCAGTATTTT

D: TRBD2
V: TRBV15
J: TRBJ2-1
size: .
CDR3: CATSRGEGSAYNEQFF
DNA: TGTGCCACCAGCAGGGGGGAGGGTTCTGCCTACAATGAGCAGTTCTTC

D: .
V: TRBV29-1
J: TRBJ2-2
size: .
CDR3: CSVEGRDTRELFF
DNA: TGCAGCGTTGAGGGACGGGACACCAGGGAGCTGTTTTTT

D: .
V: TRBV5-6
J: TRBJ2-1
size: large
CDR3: CASSPEGRHNEQFF
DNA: TGTGCCAGCAGCCCCGAGGGACGGCACAATGAGCAGTTCTTC

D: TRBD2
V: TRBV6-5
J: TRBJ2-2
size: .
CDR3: CASSSTTSVDTGELFF
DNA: TGTGCCAGCAGTTCCACAACTAGCGTTGACACCGGGGAGCTGTTTTTT

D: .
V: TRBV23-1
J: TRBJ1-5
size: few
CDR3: CASPKQGTIMPQHF
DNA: TGCGCCAGTCCTAAACAGGGAACCATTATGCCCCAGCATTTT

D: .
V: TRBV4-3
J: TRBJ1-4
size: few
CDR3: CASSQDLGGQPNEKLFF
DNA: TGCGCCAGCAGCCAAGATCTAGGGGGACAACCTAATGAAAAACTGTTTTTT